Described below is a single T cell receptor beta chain sequence and its context. A much larger clone lies one base from this, so it may be a read error. This sample was taken from a study of blood T cells in healthy people across ages. The CDR3 is 14 residues long. Germline CDR1 reads SGHRS; CDR2 reads YFSETQ. A J-beta primer mix and a sample-barcoded 5' primer were used in a second PCR of roughly 6 to 11 cycles. TCRdb itself ran the 5' RACE reads through MiXCR, one entry per CDR3 protein. The table records about 1,500,000 distinct CDR3 sequences, 25% to 30% of them present only once. The rearrangement uses TRBV5-1 and TRBJ2-7; 8 positions agree with TRBD2. TRBJ2-4 explains the end of the DNA better; the J call may be wrong. The sequenced sample consisted of blood. The sequence was collected from a woman aged 25 to 45 in good health. CDR3 loop: CASSLAGEANIQYF. CDR3 bases: TGCGCCAGCAGCTTAGCGGGGGAGGCAAACATTCAGTACTTC.